This T cell receptor (beta chain) emerged from a study of T cells in localized non-small cell lung cancer. General study points: T cell clonality was highest in uninvolved adjacent lung, above tumor.

The CDR3 is made up of 15 amino acids. V lost 5 bases and J 2 bases, leaving 13 bases between the germline ends. CDR1 and CDR2 from the germline V gene are MNHGY and SAAAGT. This clone is medium-sized within its sample. Its antigen is undetermined. Samples of adjacent lung lacking atypia were obtained no closer than 2 cm to the tumor margin. The assay was immunoSEQ multiplex PCR, and TCRdb's table has in-frame clones only and misses some. The sample includes around 2,000 clones, over 25% seen only once; the top ten take around a tenth. The sample here was normal lung tissue next to the tumor, taken before any cancer treatment. The sequence was collected from a man aged 40 to 70 with stage III lung adenocarcinoma. The genes are TRBV6-8 and TRBJ2-1; D may be TRBD2 (6 bases). This chain's CDR3 is CASSGDSGAYNEQFF. CDR3 DNA sequence: TGTGCCAGCAGTGGTGATAGCGGCGCCTACAATGAGCAGTTCTTC.